The clone carrying this T cell receptor beta chain has more than one count but fewer than ten. Antigen specificity is unknown. The data originate from a study of T-cell memory formation after mild COVID-19. Whole-study context: TCR clustering was largely donor specific. Whole-study results and caveats: Day 15 to 85 contractors were CD4/CD8 balanced; later expanders leaned CD4+.

Trimming removed 5 bases at V and 4 bases at J, with 5 bases between. From germline, CDR1 is LNHNV and CDR2 YYDKDF (reference sequence). CDR3 length equals 12 residues. Constant-segment primers were used for 5'RACE, and the resulting TCR alpha and TCR beta cDNA libraries carried sample barcodes and UMIs. TCRdb re-analysed the 5' RACE reads in MiXCR, keeping a single row per CDR3 protein. This table has 450,000 to 650,000 distinct CDR3 sequences, 20% to 25% appearing once. The source material was PBMCs or a T cell subset sorted from them (not recorded which). The rearrangement joins TRBV15 to TRBJ2-2; no clear D gene. The TCR sequence derives from an adult woman who had mild COVID-19 (a few samples of this study predate the infection). Cell type and time point are not known. CDR3 residues: CATSRSTGELFF. CDR3 coding DNA: TGTGCCACCAGCCGCTCCACCGGGGAGCTGTTTTTT. The whole variable domain, filled in from reference TRBV15 and TRBJ2-2, reads DAMVIQNPRYQVTQFGKPVTLSCSQTLNHNVMYWYQQKSSQAPKLLFHYYDKDFNNEADTPDNFQSRRPNTSFCFLDIRSPGLGDTAMYLCATSRSTGELFFGEGSRLTVL.